This T cell receptor (beta chain) emerged from a study of blood T cell repertoires in COVID-19. Assay: immunoSEQ multiplex PCR; the TCRdb copy retains only in-frame clones and omits some. The sample lists 130,000 to 150,000 clones, around four fifths occurring once. The source material was peripheral blood. The sequence was obtained from a human donor in a cohort sampled during active COVID-19.

The CDR3 nucleotides read TGTGCCAGCAGCTTGGAAGCGGGAACCTACGAGCAGTACGTC. It codes for CASSLEAGTYEQYV. The V and J genes are TRBV5-8 and TRBJ2-7, with 7 bases aligning to TRBD2. The V gene's germline CDR1 is SGHTS and CDR2 YDEGEE. The CDR3 is made up of 14 amino acids. Germline trimming cut 0 bases from V and 2 bases from J; bases unmatched to any gene: 2.